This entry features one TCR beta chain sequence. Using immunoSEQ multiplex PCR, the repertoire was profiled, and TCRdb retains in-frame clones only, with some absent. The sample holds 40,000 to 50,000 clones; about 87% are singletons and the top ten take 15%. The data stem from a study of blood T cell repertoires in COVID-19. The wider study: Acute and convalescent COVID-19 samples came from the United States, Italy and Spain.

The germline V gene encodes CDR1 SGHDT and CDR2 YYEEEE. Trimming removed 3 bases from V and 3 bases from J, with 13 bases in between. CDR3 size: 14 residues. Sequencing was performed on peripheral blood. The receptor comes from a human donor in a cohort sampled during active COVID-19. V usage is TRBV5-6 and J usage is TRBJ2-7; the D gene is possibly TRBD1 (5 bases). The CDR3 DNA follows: TGTGCCAGCAGCTATAGTCAGGGATACTACGAGCAGTACTTC. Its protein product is CASSYSQGYYEQYF.